The clone carrying this T cell receptor (beta chain) was recorded at least ten times. What it binds is not known. The data were obtained in a study of human T cells and chemical hapten exposure. The study's findings and limits: Once DPC sensitization occurred, TCRs above 1 in 1000 frequency showed no change. Versus controls, significantly more large CDR3 similarity clusters arose from expanded TCRs.

After removal of 5 bases from V and 7 bases from J, the junction contained 6 bases not matched to a gene. The CDR3 length is 13 residues. CDR1 is MDHEN, CDR2 SYDVKM, per germline. Attachment of unique molecular identifiers to individual cDNA molecules was performed in the library. Study processing details: Sampled TCR counts reached a median of around 100,000 per sample, with values ranging from about 20,000 to 700,000. Each CDR3 protein is one row after TCRdb ran MiXCR on the RACE reads. The V and J calls reflect TCRdb's pipeline rather than the authors' work. The sample consists of about 380,000 distinct CDR3 sequences, nearly 6.5% of them appearing once. Time point: patch test 2, 6 weeks after DPC sensitization. Treatment in this sample: therapeutic diphenylcyclopropenone sensitization with weekly scalp DPC.

The clonotype was recovered from a young woman with alopecia areata. Some clones in this sample may be carry-over from other donors' samples. The sequences come from whole blood, collected in connection with sensitization to the hapten diphenylcyclopropenone (DPC). V and J are TRBV28 and TRBJ2-5; 8 bases map to TRBD2. The chain's CDR3 is CASSQGRGGTQYF. For the CDR3, the DNA is TGTGCCAGCAGTCAAGGTCGGGGGGGGACCCAGTACTTC. The full variable domain, its missing parts supplied by reference TRBV28 and TRBJ2-5, is DVKVTQSSRYLVKRTGEKVFLECVQDMDHENMFWYRQDPGLGLRLIYFSYDVKMKEKGDIPEGYSVSREKKERFSLILESASTNQTSMYLCASSQGRGGTQYFGPGTRLLVL.